What follows describes a single T cell receptor (beta chain). Its antigen is not identified. The data were produced by immunoSEQ multiplex PCR, yet TCRdb's version contains in-frame clones alone and is incomplete. The sample records 70,000 or so clones, 84% being singletons. The germline V gene encodes CDR1 MNHEY and CDR2 SMNVEV (reference sequence). V lost 6 bases and J lost 4; bases outside the gene matches: 5. The CDR3 contains 14 residues. This sample stems from a study of PD-L1 blockade in urothelial cancer. Study observations and caveats: TCR clonality was measured in pretreatment peripheral blood. Clonality below the median predicted better survival.

The rearrangement uses TRBV27 and TRBJ1-2; TRBD1 matches 10 bases. The TCR sequence derives from a man between 65 and 80 years old with urothelial cancer. Material: PBMCs, obtained around atezolizumab (anti-PD-L1) treatment. CDR3: CASSTGQGIYGYTF. The CDR3 DNA reads as TGTGCCAGCAGCACGGGACAGGGGATCTATGGCTACACCTTC.